The following is a T cell receptor (beta chain) sequence with its context. Its antigen is not known. The V gene lost 2 bases and the J gene lost 9 bases, with 12 bases spanning the gap. CDR3 length equals 13 residues. Germline-derived CDR1 and CDR2 are MNHEY and SMNVEV (reference sequence). The sample belongs to a study of T cell repertoires in cytomegalovirus infection. Study in general: CMV infection together with matching HLA type was indicated by public TCR beta signatures.

TCRdb re-called the reads with MiXCR, one entry per CDR3 protein. The sample consists of 800,000 to 950,000 distinct CDR3 sequences, approximately 32% of them appearing once. Whole-study results and caveats: CMV-specific HLA-C-restricted TCR beta clonotypes dominated the ex vivo response.

The chain recombines TRBV27 with TRBJ2-3; a possible D gene is TRBD1 (5 bases). The receptor comes from a human donor in good health (CMV status not recorded). Some clones in this sample may be carry-over from other donors' samples. Sequenced here: cultured CD8+ T cells from PBMCs, sampled from culture after CMV antigen stimulation. In DNA, the CDR3 is TGTGCCAGCAGTTTAGGTAGTGGGGCAACGCAGTATTTT. Encoded protein: CASSLGSGATQYF.